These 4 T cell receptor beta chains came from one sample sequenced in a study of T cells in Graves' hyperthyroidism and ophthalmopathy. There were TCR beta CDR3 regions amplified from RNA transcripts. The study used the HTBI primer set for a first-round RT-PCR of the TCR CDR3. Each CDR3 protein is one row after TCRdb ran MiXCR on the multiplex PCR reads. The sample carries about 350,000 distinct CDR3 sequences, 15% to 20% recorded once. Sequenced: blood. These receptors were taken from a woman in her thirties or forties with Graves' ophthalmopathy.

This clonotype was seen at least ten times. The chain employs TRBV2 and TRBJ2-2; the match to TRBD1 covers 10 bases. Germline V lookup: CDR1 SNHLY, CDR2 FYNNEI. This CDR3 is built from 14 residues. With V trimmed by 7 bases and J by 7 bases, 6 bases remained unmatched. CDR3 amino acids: CASTRQGAVGELFF. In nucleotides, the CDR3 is TGTGCCAGCACCCGACAGGGGGCGGTCGGGGAGCTGTTTTTT. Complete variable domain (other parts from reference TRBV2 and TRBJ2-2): EPEVTQTPSHQVTQMGQEVILRCVPISNHLYFYWYRQILGQKVEFLVSFYNNEISEKSEIFDDQFSVERPDGSNFTLKIRSTKLEDSAMYFCASTRQGAVGELFFGEGSRLTVL.

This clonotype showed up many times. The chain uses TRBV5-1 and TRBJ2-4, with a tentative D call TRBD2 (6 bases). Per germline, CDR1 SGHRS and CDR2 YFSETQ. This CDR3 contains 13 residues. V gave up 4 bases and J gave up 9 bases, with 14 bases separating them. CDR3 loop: CASSLPLGGIQYF. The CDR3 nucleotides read TGCGCCAGCAGCCTACCTTTGGGGGGCATTCAGTACTTC.

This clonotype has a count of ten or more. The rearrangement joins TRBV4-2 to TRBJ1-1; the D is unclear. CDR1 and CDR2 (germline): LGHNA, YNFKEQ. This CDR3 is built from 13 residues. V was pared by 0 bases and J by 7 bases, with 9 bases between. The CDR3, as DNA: TGTGCCAGCAGCCAAGATAGGAACGGTGAAGCTTTCTTT. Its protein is CASSQDRNGEAFF.

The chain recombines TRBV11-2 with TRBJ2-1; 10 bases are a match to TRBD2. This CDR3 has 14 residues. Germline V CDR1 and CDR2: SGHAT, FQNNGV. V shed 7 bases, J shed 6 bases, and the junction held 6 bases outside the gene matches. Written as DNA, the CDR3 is TGTGCCAGCAAACTAGCGGGAAGCCCCAATGAGCAGTTCTTC. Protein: CASKLAGSPNEQFF.